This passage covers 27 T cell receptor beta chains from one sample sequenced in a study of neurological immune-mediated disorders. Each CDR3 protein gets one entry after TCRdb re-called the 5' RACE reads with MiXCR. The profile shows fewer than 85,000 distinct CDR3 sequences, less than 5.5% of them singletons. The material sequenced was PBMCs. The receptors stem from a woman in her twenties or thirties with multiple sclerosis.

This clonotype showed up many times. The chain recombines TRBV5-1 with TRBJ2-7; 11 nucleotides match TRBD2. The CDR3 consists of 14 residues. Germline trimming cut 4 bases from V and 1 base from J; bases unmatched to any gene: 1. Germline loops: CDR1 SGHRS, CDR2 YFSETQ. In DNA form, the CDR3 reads TGCGCCAGCAGCCGGACTAGCGGGTCCTACGAGCAGTACTTC. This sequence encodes CASSRTSGSYEQYF.

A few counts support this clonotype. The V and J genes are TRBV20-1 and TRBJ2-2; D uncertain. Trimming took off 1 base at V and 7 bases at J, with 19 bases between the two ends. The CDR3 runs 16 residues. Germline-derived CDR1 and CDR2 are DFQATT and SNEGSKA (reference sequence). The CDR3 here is CSARAHINTGGGELFF. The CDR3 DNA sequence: TGCAGTGCTAGAGCACATATTAACACCGGCGGCGGGGAGCTGTTTTTT.

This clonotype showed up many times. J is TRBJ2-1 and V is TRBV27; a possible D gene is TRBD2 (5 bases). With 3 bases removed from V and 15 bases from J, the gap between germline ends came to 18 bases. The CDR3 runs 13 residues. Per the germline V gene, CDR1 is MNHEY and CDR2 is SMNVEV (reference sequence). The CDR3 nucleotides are TGTGCCAGCAGTTTGCATAGGCTTGAGGGCCTGTTCTTC. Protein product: CASSLHRLEGLFF.

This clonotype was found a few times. CDR3 nucleotides: TGTGCCAGCAGCCTCGGGGGGTTATACAATGAGCAGTTCTTC. This translates into CASSLGGLYNEQFF. The V and J genes are TRBV5-6 and TRBJ2-1; 7 bases are shared with TRBD2. Germline values: CDR1 SGHDT, CDR2 YYEEEE. The CDR3 has 14 amino acids. Trimming at V came to 4 bases and at J to 4 bases, leaving 5 bases not matched to a gene.

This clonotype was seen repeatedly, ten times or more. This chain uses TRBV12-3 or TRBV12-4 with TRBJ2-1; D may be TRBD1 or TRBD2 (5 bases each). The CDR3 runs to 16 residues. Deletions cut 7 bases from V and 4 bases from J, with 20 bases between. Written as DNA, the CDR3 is TGTGCCAGCACCCCCCCGCTACCCGGGGCATACAATGAGCAGTTCTTC. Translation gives CASTPPLPGAYNEQFF.

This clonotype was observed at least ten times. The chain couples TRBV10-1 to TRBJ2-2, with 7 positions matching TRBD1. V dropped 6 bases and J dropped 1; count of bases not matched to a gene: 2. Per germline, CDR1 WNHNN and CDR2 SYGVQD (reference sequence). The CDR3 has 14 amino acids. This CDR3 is CASRRGQNTGELFF. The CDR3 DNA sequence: TGCGCCAGCAGGAGGGGGCAGAACACCGGGGAGCTGTTTTTT.

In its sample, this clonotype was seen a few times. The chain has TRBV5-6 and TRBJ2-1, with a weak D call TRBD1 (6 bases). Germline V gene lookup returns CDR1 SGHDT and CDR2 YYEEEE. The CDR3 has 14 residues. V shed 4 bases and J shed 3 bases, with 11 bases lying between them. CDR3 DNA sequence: TGTGCCAGCAGCCCCCAGGGGTTCTACAATGAGCAGTTCTTC. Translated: CASSPQGFYNEQFF.

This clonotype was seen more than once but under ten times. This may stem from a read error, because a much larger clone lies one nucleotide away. The CDR3 bases are TGCGCCAGCAGGAGAGGGAGCACAGATACGCAGTATTTT. Amino acid sequence: CASRRGSTDTQYF. This chain joins TRBV5-1 and TRBJ2-3; D is perhaps TRBD2 (5 bases). The length of the CDR3 is 13 residues. Germline V gene lookup returns CDR1 SGHRS and CDR2 YFSETQ. Trimming left V 5 bases short and J 0 bases short, with 7 bases between. The full variable domain, with the rest looked up from reference TRBV5-1 and TRBJ2-3, is KAGVTQTPRYLIKTRGQQVTLSCSPISGHRSVSWYQQTPGQGLQFLFEYFSETQRNKGNFPGRFSGRQFSNSRSEMNVSTLELGDSALYLCASRRGSTDTQYFGPGTRLTVL.

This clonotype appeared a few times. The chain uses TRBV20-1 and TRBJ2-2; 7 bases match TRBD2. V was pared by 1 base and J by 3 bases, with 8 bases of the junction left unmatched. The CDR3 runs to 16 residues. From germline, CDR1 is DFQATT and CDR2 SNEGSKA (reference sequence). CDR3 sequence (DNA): TGCAGTGCTAGAGTGGGTGGCGGGGGATACACCGGGGAGCTGTTTTTT. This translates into CSARVGGGGYTGELFF.

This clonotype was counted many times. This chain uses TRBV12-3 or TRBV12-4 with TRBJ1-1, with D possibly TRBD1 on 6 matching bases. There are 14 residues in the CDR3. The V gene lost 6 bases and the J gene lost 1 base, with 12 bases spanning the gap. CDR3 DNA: TGTGCCAGCAGCCCTCGGGACACGAACACTGAAGCTTTCTTT. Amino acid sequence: CASSPRDTNTEAFF.

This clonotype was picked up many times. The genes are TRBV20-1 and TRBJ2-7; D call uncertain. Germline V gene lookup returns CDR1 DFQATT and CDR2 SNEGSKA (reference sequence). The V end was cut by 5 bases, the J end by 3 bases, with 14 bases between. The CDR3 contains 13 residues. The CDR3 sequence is CSARLETDYEQYF. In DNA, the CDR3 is TGCAGTGCTCGTCTTGAAACGGACTACGAGCAGTACTTC.

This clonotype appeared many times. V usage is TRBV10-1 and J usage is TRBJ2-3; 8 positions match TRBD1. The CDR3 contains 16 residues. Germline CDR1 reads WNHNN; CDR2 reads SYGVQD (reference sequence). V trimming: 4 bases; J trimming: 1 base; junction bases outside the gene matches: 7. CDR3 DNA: TGCGCCAGCAGTGGTCAGGGGGCTATAGGCACAGATACGCAGTATTTT. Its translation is CASSGQGAIGTDTQYF.

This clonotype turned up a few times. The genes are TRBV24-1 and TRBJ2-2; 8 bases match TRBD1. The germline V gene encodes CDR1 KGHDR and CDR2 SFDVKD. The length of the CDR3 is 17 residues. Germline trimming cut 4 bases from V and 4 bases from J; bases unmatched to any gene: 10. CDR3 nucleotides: TGTGCCACCAGTGACCCCGGACAGGGCCCCGCCACCGGGGAGCTGTTTTTT. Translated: CATSDPGQGPATGELFF.

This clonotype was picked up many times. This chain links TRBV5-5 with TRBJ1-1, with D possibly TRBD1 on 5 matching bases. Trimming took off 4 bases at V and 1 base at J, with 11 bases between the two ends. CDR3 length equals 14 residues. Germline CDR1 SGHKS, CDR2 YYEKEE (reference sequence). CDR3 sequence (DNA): TGTGCCAGCAGCCCGGGACGGAGGAACACTGAAGCTTTCTTT. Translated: CASSPGRRNTEAFF.

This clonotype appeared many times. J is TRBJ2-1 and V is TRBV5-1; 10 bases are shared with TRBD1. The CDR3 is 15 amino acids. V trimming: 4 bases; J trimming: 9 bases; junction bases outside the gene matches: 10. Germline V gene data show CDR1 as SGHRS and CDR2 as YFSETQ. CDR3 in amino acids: CASSRGQGPGGEQFF. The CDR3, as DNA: TGCGCCAGCAGCAGGGGACAGGGGCCCGGGGGTGAGCAGTTCTTC. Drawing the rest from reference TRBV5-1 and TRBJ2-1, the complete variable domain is KAGVTQTPRYLIKTRGQQVTLSCSPISGHRSVSWYQQTPGQGLQFLFEYFSETQRNKGNFPGRFSGRQFSNSRSEMNVSTLELGDSALYLCASSRGQGPGGEQFFGPGTRLTVL.

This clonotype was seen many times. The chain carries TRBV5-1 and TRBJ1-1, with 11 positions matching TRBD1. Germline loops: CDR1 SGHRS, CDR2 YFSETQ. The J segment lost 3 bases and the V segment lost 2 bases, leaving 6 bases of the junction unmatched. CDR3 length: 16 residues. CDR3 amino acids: CASSFPRDRGDTEAFF. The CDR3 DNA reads TGCGCCAGCAGCTTCCCCCGGGACAGGGGGGACACTGAAGCTTTCTTT.

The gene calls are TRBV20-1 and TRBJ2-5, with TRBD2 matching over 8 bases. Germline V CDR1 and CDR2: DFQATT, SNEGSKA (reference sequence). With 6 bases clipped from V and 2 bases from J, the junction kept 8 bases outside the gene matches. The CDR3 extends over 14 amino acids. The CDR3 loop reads CSADPSGPQETQYF. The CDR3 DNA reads TGCAGTGCGGATCCTAGCGGGCCACAAGAGACCCAGTACTTC.

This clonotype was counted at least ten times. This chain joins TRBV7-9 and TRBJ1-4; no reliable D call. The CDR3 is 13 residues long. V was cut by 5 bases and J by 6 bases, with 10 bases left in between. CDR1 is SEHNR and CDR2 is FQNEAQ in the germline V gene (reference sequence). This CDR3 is CASSEAQDEKLFF. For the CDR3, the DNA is TGTGCCAGCAGCGAAGCCCAGGATGAAAAACTGTTTTTT.

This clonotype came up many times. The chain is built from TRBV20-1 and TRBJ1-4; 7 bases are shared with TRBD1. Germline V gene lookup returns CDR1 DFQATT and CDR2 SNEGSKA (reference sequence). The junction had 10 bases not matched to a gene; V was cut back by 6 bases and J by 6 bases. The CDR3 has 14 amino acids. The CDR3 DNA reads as TGCAGTGCGCAAGGGAGTACAGGGGATGAAAAACTGTTTTTT. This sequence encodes CSAQGSTGDEKLFF.

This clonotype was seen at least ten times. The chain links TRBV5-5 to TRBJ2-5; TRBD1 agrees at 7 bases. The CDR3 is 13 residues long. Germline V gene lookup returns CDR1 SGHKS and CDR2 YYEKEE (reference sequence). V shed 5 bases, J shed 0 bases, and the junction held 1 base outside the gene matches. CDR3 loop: CASSGTDQETQYF. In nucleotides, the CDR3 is TGTGCCAGCAGTGGGACAGACCAAGAGACCCAGTACTTC.

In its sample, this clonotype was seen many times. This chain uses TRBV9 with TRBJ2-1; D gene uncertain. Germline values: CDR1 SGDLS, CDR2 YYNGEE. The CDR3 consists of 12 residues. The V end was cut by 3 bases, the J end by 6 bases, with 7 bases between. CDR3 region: CASSGPPNEQFF. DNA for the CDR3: TGTGCCAGCAGCGGCCCCCCCAATGAGCAGTTCTTC.

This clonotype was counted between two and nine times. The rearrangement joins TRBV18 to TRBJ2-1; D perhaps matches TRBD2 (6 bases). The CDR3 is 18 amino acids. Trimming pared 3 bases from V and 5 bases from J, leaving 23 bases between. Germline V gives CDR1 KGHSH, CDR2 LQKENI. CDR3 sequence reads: CASSPWLLSSWGDNEQFF. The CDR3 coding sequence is TGTGCCAGCTCACCGTGGCTATTATCATCCTGGGGGGACAATGAGCAGTTCTTC.

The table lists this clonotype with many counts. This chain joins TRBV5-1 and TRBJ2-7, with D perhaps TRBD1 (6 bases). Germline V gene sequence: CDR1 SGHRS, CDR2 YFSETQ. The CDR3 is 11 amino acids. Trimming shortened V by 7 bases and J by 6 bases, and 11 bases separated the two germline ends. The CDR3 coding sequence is TGCGCCAGCCGTCAGGGGTCCGAGCAGTACTTC. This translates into CASRQGSEQYF.

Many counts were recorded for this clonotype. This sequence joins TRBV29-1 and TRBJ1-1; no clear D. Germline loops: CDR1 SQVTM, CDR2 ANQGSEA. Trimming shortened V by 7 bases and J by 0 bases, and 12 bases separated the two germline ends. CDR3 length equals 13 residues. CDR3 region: CSADRAMNTEAFF. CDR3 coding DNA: TGCAGCGCTGACCGGGCGATGAACACTGAAGCTTTCTTT.

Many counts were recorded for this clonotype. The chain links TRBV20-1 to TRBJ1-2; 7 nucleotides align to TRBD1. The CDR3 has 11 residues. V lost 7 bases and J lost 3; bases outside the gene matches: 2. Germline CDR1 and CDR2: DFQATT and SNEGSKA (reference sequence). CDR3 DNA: TGCAGTGGCGGGACAGACTATGGCTACACCTTC. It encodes CSGGTDYGYTF.

DNA of the CDR3: TGCGCCAGCAGCTTGGAGGACGCGACAGATACGCAGTATTTT. The encoded protein is CASSLEDATDTQYF. The chain uses TRBV5-1 and TRBJ2-3; D is unresolved. Germline CDR1 reads SGHRS; CDR2 reads YFSETQ. The germline V and J ends were trimmed by 0 bases and 3 bases, with 8 bases remaining between them. The CDR3 sequence is 14 residues long.

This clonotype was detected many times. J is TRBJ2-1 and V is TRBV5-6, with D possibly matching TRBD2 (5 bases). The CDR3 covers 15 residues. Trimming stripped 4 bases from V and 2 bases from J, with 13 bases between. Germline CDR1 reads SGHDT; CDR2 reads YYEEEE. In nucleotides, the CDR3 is TGTGCCAGCAGCGAGGGCCCTCTGACCTACAATGAGCAGTTCTTC. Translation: CASSEGPLTYNEQFF.